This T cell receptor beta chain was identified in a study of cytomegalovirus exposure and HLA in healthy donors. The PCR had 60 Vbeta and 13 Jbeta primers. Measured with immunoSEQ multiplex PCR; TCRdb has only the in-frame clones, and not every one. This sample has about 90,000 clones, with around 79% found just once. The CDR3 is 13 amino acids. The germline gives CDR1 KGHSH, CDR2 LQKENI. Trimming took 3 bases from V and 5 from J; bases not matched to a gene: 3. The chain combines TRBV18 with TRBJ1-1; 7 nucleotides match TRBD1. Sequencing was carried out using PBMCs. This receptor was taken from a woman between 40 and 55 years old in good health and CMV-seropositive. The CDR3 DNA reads TGTGCCAGCTCACCTCGGACAGGTACTGAAGCTTTCTTT. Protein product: CASSPRTGTEAFF.